Following are 27 T cell receptor beta chains from one sample sequenced in a study of shared clonotypes between healthy human individuals. Produced via immunoSEQ multiplex PCR; TCRdb's table is partial and in-frame only. The data contain under 1 million clones, 96% of them seen just once; the ten biggest clones take up less than 0.25%. Naive-designated CD8 cells lacked CD45RO, were positively enriched for CCR7, and omitted terminally differentiated effector memory CD45RA+ cells. Source material: naive CD8+ T cells sorted from blood. These receptors came from a man aged 30 to 45 in good health.

The CDR3 loop reads CASRGSTNYGYTF. CDR3 coding DNA: TGTGCCAGCAGGGGGAGTACTAACTATGGCTACACCTTC. The chain carries TRBV25-1 and TRBJ1-2; D call uncertain. V lost 6 bases, J lost 0 bases, and 8 bases lay in between. The germline CDR1 and CDR2 sequences are MGHDK and SYGVNS. This CDR3 is built from 13 residues.

The V gene is TRBV27, the J gene TRBJ1-2; D ambiguous. V was shortened by 6 bases and J by 5 bases, with 13 bases between the two germline ends. This CDR3 is built from 13 residues. Per germline, CDR1 MNHEY and CDR2 SMNVEV (reference sequence). For the CDR3, the DNA is TGTGCCAGCAGCCCTAGCGGTTTGTATGGCTACACCTTC. This gives the protein CASSPSGLYGYTF.

This clone was recorded only once. This chain uses TRBV18 with TRBJ1-3; unclear D gene. The CDR3 totals 18 residues. Trimming left V 3 bases short and J 0 bases short, with 18 bases between. Germline CDR1 KGHSH, CDR2 LQKENI. The CDR3 sequence: CASSPLITTGDSGNTIYF. The CDR3 nucleotides read TGTGCCAGCTCACCTCTTATCACCACGGGAGACTCTGGAAACACCATATATTTT.

The J gene is TRBJ2-1, the V gene TRBV27, with TRBD2 matching 11 bases. V lost 6 bases and J lost 3; bases outside the gene matches: 4. Germline values: CDR1 MNHEY, CDR2 SMNVEV (reference sequence). CDR3 size: 15 residues. CDR3 bases: TGTGCCAGCAGCTTTGGGACTAGCGGCTACAATGAGCAGTTCTTC. Encoded protein: CASSFGTSGYNEQFF.

As for this clone: The identical CDR3 is also encoded by other nucleotide sequences in the sample. The chain uses TRBV4-1 and TRBJ2-7; 9 positions match TRBD2. Germline CDR1 and CDR2: MGHRA and YSYEKL. This CDR3 has 15 residues. The junction had 3 bases not matched to a gene; V was cut back by 1 base and J by 2 bases. The DNA of the CDR3 is TGCGCCAGCAGCCAAGCGGCTAGCGGGGCCTACGAGCAGTACTTC. This encodes CASSQAASGAYEQYF.

J is TRBJ2-3 and V is TRBV9, with 7 bases identical to TRBD2. V trimming: 6 bases; J trimming: 4 bases; junction bases outside the gene matches: 8. CDR3 length: 14 residues. CDR1 and CDR2 from the germline V gene are SGDLS and YYNGEE. CDR3 amino acids: CASTPGGGPDTQYF. Written as DNA, the CDR3 is TGTGCCAGCACCCCGGGGGGTGGCCCAGATACGCAGTATTTT.

As for this clone: Other DNA variants within this sample encode the same CDR3. This sequence joins TRBV7-9 and TRBJ1-5; TRBD1 matches at 7 bases. Unmatched junction bases numbered 5, after V lost 1 base and J lost 5 bases. The CDR3 runs 15 residues. From germline, CDR1 is SEHNR and CDR2 FQNEAQ (reference sequence). This CDR3 is CASSLVGRGHQPQHF. Written as DNA, the CDR3 is TGTGCCAGCAGCTTAGTGGGGAGGGGGCATCAGCCCCAGCATTTT.

V and J are TRBV4-1 and TRBJ2-7, with D perhaps matching TRBD2 (6 bases). Trimming took 1 base from V and 7 from J, leaving 17 bases between them. CDR3 length: 15 residues. CDR1 is MGHRA, CDR2 YSYEKL, per germline. This chain's CDR3 is CASSQVANSGGEQYF. The DNA of the CDR3 is TGCGCCAGCAGCCAAGTAGCTAATAGCGGTGGGGAGCAGTACTTC.

This sequence joins TRBV19 and TRBJ1-1; D is unresolved. CDR3 length: 13 residues. The germline gives CDR1 LNHDA, CDR2 SQIVND (reference sequence). V lost 3 bases to trimming and J lost 11 bases, with 16 bases between them. This chain's CDR3 is CASSMRVGTDAFF. The DNA for the CDR3 is TGTGCCAGTAGTATGAGGGTTGGAACAGACGCTTTCTTT.

The chain links TRBV29-1 to TRBJ1-2; unclear D gene. V was cut by 7 bases and J by 1 base, with 19 bases left in between. CDR1 is SQVTM and CDR2 is ANQGSEA in the germline V gene. The CDR3 is 15 amino acids. CDR3 region: CSAFVAKGINYGYTF. The CDR3 DNA follows: TGCAGCGCATTCGTTGCGAAGGGCATTAACTATGGCTACACCTTC. The full variable domain, rest sourced from reference TRBV29-1 and TRBJ1-2, is SAVISQKPSRDICQRGTSLTIQCQVDSQVTMMFWYRQQPGQSLTLIATANQGSEATYESGFVIDKFPISRPNLTFSTLTVSNMSPEDSSIYLCSAFVAKGINYGYTFGSGTRLTVV.

The V call is TRBV15, the J call TRBJ1-4, with D tentatively TRBD1 (6 bases). The CDR3 has 16 residues. Germline V gene sequence: CDR1 LNHNV, CDR2 YYDKDF (reference sequence). V was clipped by 1 base and J by 4 bases, with 13 bases between them. The CDR3 sequence is CATSRVTTGRNEKLFF. CDR3 sequence (DNA): TGTGCCACCAGCAGAGTTACGACAGGCCGTAATGAAAAACTGTTTTTT.

In its sample, this clone was seen once. This rearrangement joins TRBV27 to TRBJ2-7; D is possibly TRBD2 (6 bases). The CDR3 length is 13 residues. V lost 8 bases and J 5 bases, leaving 16 bases between the germline ends. Germline V gene data show CDR1 as MNHEY and CDR2 as SMNVEV (reference sequence). The CDR3 coding sequence is TGTGCCAGCCGCGGGGCTGGGTACCACGAGCAGTACTTC. It is translated as CASRGAGYHEQYF.

The table lists this clone with a few counts. The gene calls are TRBV4-2 and TRBJ1-5, with 7 bases aligning to TRBD1. The CDR3 contains 16 residues. Germline V CDR1 and CDR2: LGHNA, YNFKEQ. Losses at the gene ends were 4 bases for V and 0 bases for J; bases not matched to a gene: 6. This CDR3 reads CASSRGGQDSNQPQHF. The CDR3 DNA follows: TGTGCCAGCAGCCGAGGGGGCCAGGATAGCAATCAGCCCCAGCATTTT.

This rearrangement joins TRBV9 to TRBJ2-1; TRBD2 aligns across 8 bases. Trimming at V came to 8 bases and at J to 6 bases, leaving 7 bases not matched to a gene. Germline CDR1 is SGDLS and CDR2 is YYNGEE. The CDR3 consists of 13 residues. CDR3 bases: TGTGCCAGAAGGGATCGGGAGGGCAATGAGCAGTTCTTC. This gives the protein CARRDREGNEQFF.

V gene TRBV7-6 combines with J gene TRBJ2-7, with 9 nucleotides matching TRBD2. The germline CDR1 and CDR2 sequences are SGHVS and FNYEAQ. CDR3 size: 13 residues. The ends lost 3 bases at V and 3 bases at J; junction bases unmatched: 0. The CDR3 loop reads CASSLTSGYEQYF. For the CDR3, the DNA is TGTGCCAGCAGCTTGACTAGCGGCTACGAGCAGTACTTC.

The chain is built from TRBV19 and TRBJ2-7; D is unresolved. Trimming stripped 3 bases from V and 4 bases from J, with 10 bases between. The V gene's germline CDR1 is LNHDA and CDR2 SQIVND (reference sequence). This CDR3 contains 13 residues. CDR3 sequence reads: CASSMGPAYEQYF. The CDR3 nucleotides read TGTGCCAGTAGTATGGGCCCTGCTTACGAGCAGTACTTC.

The chain joins TRBV7-6 to TRBJ1-4; 8 bases fit TRBD1. Germline CDR1 reads SGHVS; CDR2 reads FNYEAQ. CDR3 length: 16 amino acids. Unmatched junction bases numbered 6, after V lost 1 base and J lost 5 bases. CDR3 sequence reads: CASSLGTGGVNEKLFF. The DNA for the CDR3 is TGTGCCAGCAGCTTAGGTACAGGGGGTGTCAATGAAAAACTGTTTTTT.

Written as DNA, the CDR3 is TGTGCCAGCAGCTCGGCCGAGCAGTACTTC. The encoded protein is CASSSAEQYF. The chain links TRBV5-8 to TRBJ2-7; D call uncertain. Germline CDR1 reads SGHTS; CDR2 reads YDEGEE. The CDR3 has 10 amino acids. The V end was cut by 3 bases, the J end by 6 bases, with 4 bases between.

The genes are TRBV10-2 and TRBJ2-1; 10 nucleotides align to TRBD2. The germline V gene has CDR1 WSHSY and CDR2 SAAADI. The CDR3 sequence is 17 residues long. V lost 7 bases and J lost 6; bases outside the gene matches: 15. CDR3 amino acids: CASTPEGSGRAGNEQFF. CDR3 DNA: TGCGCCAGCACCCCGGAGGGGAGCGGGAGGGCGGGCAATGAGCAGTTCTTC.

The rearrangement links TRBV27 to TRBJ2-5, with TRBD1 identical over 8 bases. V shed 3 bases, J shed 12 bases, and the junction held 12 bases outside the gene matches. The germline V gene has CDR1 MNHEY and CDR2 SMNVEV (reference sequence). This CDR3 contains 14 residues. The CDR3 region has the DNA TGTGCCAGCAGTTTGACAGGGGTGCGAAGCGGAGAGTACTTC. Residues: CASSLTGVRSGEYF.

The chain uses TRBV2 and TRBJ2-5; 8 nucleotides align to TRBD1. The V gene end was trimmed by 8 bases and the J gene end by 3 bases; junction bases not matched to a gene: 8. Germline CDR1 reads SNHLY; CDR2 reads FYNNEI. The CDR3 runs to 14 residues. The DNA for the CDR3 is TGTGCCAGCGCCCCGGAGGACAGGGAAGAGACCCAGTACTTC. Translating it yields CASAPEDREETQYF.

This rearrangement joins TRBV19 to TRBJ2-7, with a tentative D call TRBD2 (6 bases). Germline values: CDR1 LNHDA, CDR2 SQIVND (reference sequence). This CDR3 comprises 15 residues. V lost 8 bases and J lost 3, with 20 bases in between. As DNA, the CDR3 is TGTGCCAGTCAAGGCACCGGGGGAGACTACTACGAGCAGTACTTC. This encodes CASQGTGGDYYEQYF.

The chain carries TRBV27 and TRBJ2-7; D remains unclear. The CDR3 length is 14 residues. Trimming shortened V by 3 bases and J by 3 bases, and 12 bases separated the two germline ends. The germline CDR1 and CDR2 sequences are MNHEY and SMNVEV (reference sequence). The CDR3 loop is CASSFSPGHYEQYF. CDR3 in DNA: TGTGCCAGCAGTTTCAGTCCGGGCCACTACGAGCAGTACTTC.

The CDR3 here is CSVDAGTLNTGELFF. The CDR3 coding sequence is TGCAGCGTTGACGCCGGGACCTTGAACACCGGGGAGCTGTTTTTT. This chain joins TRBV29-1 and TRBJ2-2; the D gene could be TRBD1 or TRBD2 (5 bases each). The germline CDR1 and CDR2 sequences are SQVTM and ANQGSEA. The CDR3 is 15 amino acids. Trimming removed 3 bases from V and 1 base from J, with 12 bases in between.

This rearrangement joins TRBV29-1 to TRBJ2-1; no definite D call. Germline CDR1 reads SQVTM; CDR2 reads ANQGSEA. CDR3 length: 16 residues. Trimming took off 0 bases at V and 8 bases at J, with 20 bases between the two ends. The CDR3 sequence: CSVEDHQNEIWDEQFF. CDR3 nucleotides: TGCAGCGTTGAAGATCACCAGAATGAGATATGGGATGAGCAGTTCTTC.

V is TRBV7-2 and J is TRBJ1-3, with D possibly TRBD1 on 6 matching bases. Germline lookup yields CDR1 SGHTA and CDR2 FQGNSA. The CDR3 is 16 residues long. V was clipped by 6 bases and J by 1 base, with 16 bases between them. This CDR3 is CASSLTGFYSGNTIYF. CDR3 DNA sequence: TGTGCCAGCAGTCTAACAGGGTTTTATTCTGGAAACACCATATATTTT.

The chain couples TRBV7-9 to TRBJ1-3; D is perhaps TRBD1 (6 bases). V was trimmed by 5 bases and J by 0 bases, leaving 14 bases between them. This CDR3 is 16 amino acids long. Germline V lookup: CDR1 SEHNR, CDR2 FQNEAQ (reference sequence). CDR3 loop: CASSPAQGRSGNTIYF. CDR3 coding DNA: TGTGCCAGCAGCCCCGCACAGGGTCGCTCTGGAAACACCATATATTTT.